Below are 7 T cell receptor beta chains sequenced from a single sample in a study of T-cell reconstitution after alpha-beta-depleted transplantation in children. A library of TCRbeta sequences, prepared with unique molecular identifiers, was generated. TCRdb re-derived calls from the PCR reads in MiXCR, one entry per CDR3 protein. Here the sample spans approximately 640,000 distinct CDR3 sequences, approximately 17% being singletons. This material consisted of PBMCs from the stem cell graft donor, taken from the stem cell graft. The receptors derive from a human donor who donated a stem cell graft to a child with acute myeloid leukemia.

This clonotype was found many times. The chain employs TRBV20-1 and TRBJ1-4, with a tentative D call TRBD1 (5 bases). The CDR3 runs 15 residues. V lost 0 bases and J lost 8, with 16 bases in between. Germline V gene data show CDR1 as DFQATT and CDR2 as SNEGSKA (reference sequence). CDR3 sequence: CSARDVRGREEKLFF. As DNA, the CDR3 is TGCAGTGCTAGAGATGTGAGGGGCAGAGAGGAAAAACTGTTTTTT.

Ten or more counts support this clonotype. V usage is TRBV20-1 and J usage is TRBJ2-1, with D possibly matching TRBD2 (6 bases). Germline V gene lookup returns CDR1 DFQATT and CDR2 SNEGSKA (reference sequence). Trimming removed 3 bases from V and 1 base from J, with 16 bases in between. The CDR3 is made up of 16 amino acids. The CDR3 DNA sequence: TGCAGTGCTAGCGGGGGAGTTGTAAGGTCCTACAATGAGCAGTTCTTC. Translation: CSASGGVVRSYNEQFF.

To note about this clonotype: A much more abundant neighbour one base away suggests this may be a read error. The chain has TRBV5-5 and TRBJ1-2; D remains ambiguous. The germline V and J ends were trimmed by 2 bases and 5 bases, with 10 bases remaining between them. The CDR3 consists of 13 residues. Germline CDR1 SGHKS, CDR2 YYEKEE (reference sequence). The CDR3 DNA is TGTGCCAGCAGCTTTGAACAGAAGTATGGCTACACCTTC. It encodes CASSFEQKYGYTF.

The V call is TRBV5-6, the J call TRBJ1-5, with 9 bases that match TRBD1. There are 15 residues in the CDR3. V was pared by 4 bases and J by 6 bases, with 8 bases of the junction left unmatched. CDR1 and CDR2 from the germline V gene are SGHDT and YYEEEE. The CDR3 nucleotides are TGTGCCAGCAGCACCCACAGGGGGCGCGTTCAGCCCCAGCATTTT. Protein product: CASSTHRGRVQPQHF.

This chain joins TRBV7-2 and TRBJ2-1; weak D call: TRBD2 (5 bases). V was cut by 4 bases and J by 3 bases, with 13 bases left in between. Germline values: CDR1 SGHTA, CDR2 FQGNSA. The CDR3 has 15 amino acids. CDR3 loop: CASSSPFGVYNEQFF. The CDR3 DNA is TGTGCCAGCAGCTCTCCCTTCGGGGTCTACAATGAGCAGTTCTTC.

There are many counts of this clonotype. J is TRBJ2-1 and V is TRBV12-3 or TRBV12-4; D unresolved. Trimming removed 5 bases from V and 3 bases from J, with 5 bases in between. The CDR3 has 12 amino acids. The DNA of the CDR3 is TGTGCCAGCAGTCCCTTCTACAATGAGCAGTTCTTC. Protein product: CASSPFYNEQFF.

This clonotype was counted only a few times. V usage is TRBV20-1 and J usage is TRBJ2-3, with D possibly being TRBD2 (6 bases). Germline-derived CDR1 and CDR2 are DFQATT and SNEGSKA (reference sequence). V lost 5 bases, J lost 2 bases, and 20 bases lay in between. This CDR3 is 16 amino acids long. The CDR3 loop reads CSAENRGGGDTDTQYF. CDR3 DNA: TGCAGTGCTGAGAACCGGGGAGGAGGGGACACAGATACGCAGTATTTT.